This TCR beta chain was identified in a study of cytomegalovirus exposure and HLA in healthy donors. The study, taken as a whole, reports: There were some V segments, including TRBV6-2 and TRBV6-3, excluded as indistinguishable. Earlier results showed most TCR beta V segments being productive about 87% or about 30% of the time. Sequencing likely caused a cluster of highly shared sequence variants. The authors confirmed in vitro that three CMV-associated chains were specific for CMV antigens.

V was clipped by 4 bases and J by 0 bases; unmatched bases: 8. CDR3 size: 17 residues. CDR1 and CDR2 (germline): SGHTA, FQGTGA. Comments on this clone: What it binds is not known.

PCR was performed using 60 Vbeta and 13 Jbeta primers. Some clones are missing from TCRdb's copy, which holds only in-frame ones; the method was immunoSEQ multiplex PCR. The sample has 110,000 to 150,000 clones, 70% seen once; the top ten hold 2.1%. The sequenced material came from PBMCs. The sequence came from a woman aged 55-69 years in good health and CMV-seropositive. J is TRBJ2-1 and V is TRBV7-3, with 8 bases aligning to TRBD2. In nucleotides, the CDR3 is TGTGCCAGCAGCTCAGGCCTACTAGCGGTCTCCTACAATGAGCAGTTCTTC. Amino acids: CASSSGLLAVSYNEQFF.